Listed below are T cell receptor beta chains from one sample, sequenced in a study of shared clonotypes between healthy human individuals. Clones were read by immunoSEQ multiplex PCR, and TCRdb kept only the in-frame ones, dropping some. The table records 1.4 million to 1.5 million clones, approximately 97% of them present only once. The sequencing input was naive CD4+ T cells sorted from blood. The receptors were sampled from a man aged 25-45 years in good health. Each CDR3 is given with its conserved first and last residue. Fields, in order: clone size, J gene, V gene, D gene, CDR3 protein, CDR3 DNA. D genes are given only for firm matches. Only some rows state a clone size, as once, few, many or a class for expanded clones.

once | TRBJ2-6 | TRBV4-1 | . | CASSQTGANVLTF | TGCGCCAGCAGCCAAACTGGGGCCAACGTCCTGACTTTC
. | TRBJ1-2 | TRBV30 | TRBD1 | CAWRLGTGSHYGYTF | TGTGCCTGGAGGTTAGGGACAGGGAGTCACTATGGCTACACCTTC
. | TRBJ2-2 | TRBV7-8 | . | CASRLGTLNTGELFF | TGTGCCAGCAGACTCGGGACTCTGAACACCGGGGAGCTGTTTTTT
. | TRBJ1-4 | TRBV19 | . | CASSRGAYNEKLFF | TGTGCCAGTAGTAGAGGGGCCTACAATGAAAAACTGTTTTTT
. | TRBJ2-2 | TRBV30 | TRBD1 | CAWWTGLSTGELFF | TGTGCCTGGTGGACAGGGCTGAGCACCGGGGAGCTGTTTTTT
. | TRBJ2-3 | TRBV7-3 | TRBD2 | CASSLKNPRGLGPDTQYF | TGTGCCAGCAGCTTAAAGAATCCCAGAGGACTAGGGCCAGATACGCAGTATTTT
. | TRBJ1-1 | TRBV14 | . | CASSPRVHGEAFF | TGTGCCAGCAGCCCCCGGGTGCATGGTGAAGCTTTCTTT
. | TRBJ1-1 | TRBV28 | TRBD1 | CASGSTGGGTEAFF | TGTGCCAGCGGATCGACAGGGGGCGGTACTGAAGCTTTCTTT
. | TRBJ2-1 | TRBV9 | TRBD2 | CASSVEPSGIAEQFF | TGTGCCAGCAGCGTAGAACCTAGCGGGATCGCTGAGCAGTTCTTC
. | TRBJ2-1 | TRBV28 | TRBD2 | CASSSGLAGGVRHEQFF | TGTGCCAGCAGTTCAGGACTAGCGGGAGGGGTTAGGCATGAGCAGTTCTTC
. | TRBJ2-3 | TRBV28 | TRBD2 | CASRPHPTSGSTDTQYF | TGTGCCAGCAGGCCTCACCCTACTAGCGGAAGCACAGATACGCAGTATTTT
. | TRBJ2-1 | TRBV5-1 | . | CASSFFGGPAYNEQFF | TGCGCCAGCAGCTTCTTTGGCGGGCCAGCCTACAATGAGCAGTTCTTC
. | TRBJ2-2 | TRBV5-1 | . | CASTGVSGELFF | TGCGCCAGCACCGGGGTGTCCGGGGAGCTGTTTTTT
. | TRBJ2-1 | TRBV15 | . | CATSRLPTGTKYNEQFF | TGTGCCACCAGCAGACTACCGACCGGGACCAAATACAATGAGCAGTTCTTC
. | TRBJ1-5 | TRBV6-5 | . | CASSPDSPNQPQHF | TGTGCCAGCAGCCCGGACAGTCCCAATCAGCCCCAGCATTTT
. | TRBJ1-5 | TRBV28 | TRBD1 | CASSLTGQGGNQPQHF | TGTGCCAGCAGTTTGACGGGACAGGGAGGCAATCAGCCCCAGCATTTT
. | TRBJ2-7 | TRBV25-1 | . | CASSEGGLRTYEQYF | TGTGCCAGCAGTGAAGGGGGCTTACGTACCTACGAGCAGTACTTC
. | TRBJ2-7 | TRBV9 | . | CASSVGLGGGQPSEQYF | TGTGCCAGCAGCGTAGGGTTGGGGGGAGGCCAACCCTCCGAGCAGTACTTC
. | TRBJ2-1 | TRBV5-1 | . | CASSLGWLNEQFF | TGCGCCAGCAGCTTGGGCTGGCTCAATGAGCAGTTCTTC
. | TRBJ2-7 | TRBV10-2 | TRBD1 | CASSARRQGHYEQYF | TGCGCCAGCAGTGCCCGTCGACAGGGACACTACGAGCAGTACTTC
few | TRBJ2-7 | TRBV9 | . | CASSVDPAGYEQYF | TGTGCCAGCAGCGTAGACCCCGCCGGGTACGAGCAGTACTTC
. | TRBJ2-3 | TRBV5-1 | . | CASSRNLDRITDTQYF | TGCGCCAGCAGCCGCAACTTAGATCGAATCACAGATACGCAGTATTTT
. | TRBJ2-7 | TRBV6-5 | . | CASGPTGIFKYEQYF | TGTGCCAGCGGACCTACGGGGATCTTTAAGTACGAGCAGTACTTC
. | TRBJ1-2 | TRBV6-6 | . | CASSPGEGREADTF | TGTGCCAGCTCCCCTGGGGAGGGGCGCGAGGCAGACACCTTC
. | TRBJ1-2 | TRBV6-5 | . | CASRHRDNYGYTF | TGTGCCAGCAGACACCGGGACAACTATGGCTACACCTTC
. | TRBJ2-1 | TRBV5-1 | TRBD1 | CASSRDRGDAHNEQFF | TGCGCCAGCAGCCGGGACAGGGGGGATGCACACAATGAGCAGTTCTTC
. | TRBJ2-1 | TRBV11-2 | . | CASSLVPGVKYNEQFF | TGTGCCAGCAGCTTAGTGCCTGGGGTGAAATACAATGAGCAGTTCTTC
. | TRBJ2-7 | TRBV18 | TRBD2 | CASSQREGVYYEQYF | TGTGCCAGCTCTCAGCGGGAGGGGGTTTACTACGAGCAGTACTTC
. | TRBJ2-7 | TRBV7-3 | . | CASSLMGTLHEQYF | TGTGCCAGCAGCTTAATGGGGACCCTCCACGAGCAGTACTTC
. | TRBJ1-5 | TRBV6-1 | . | CASARGNQPQHF | TGTGCCAGCGCAAGGGGAAATCAGCCCCAGCATTTT
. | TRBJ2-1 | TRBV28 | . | CASSLLGSYNEQFF | TGTGCCAGCAGTCTGCTGGGCTCCTACAATGAGCAGTTCTTC
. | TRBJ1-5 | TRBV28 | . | CASMGGNQPQHF | TGTGCCAGCATGGGGGGCAATCAGCCCCAGCATTTT
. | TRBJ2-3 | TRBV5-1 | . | CASSPQGVSDTQYF | TGCGCCAGCAGCCCACAGGGTGTCTCAGATACGCAGTATTTT
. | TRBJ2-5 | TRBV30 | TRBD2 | CAWSVLAGGETQYF | TGTGCCTGGAGTGTACTAGCGGGAGGAGAGACCCAGTACTTC
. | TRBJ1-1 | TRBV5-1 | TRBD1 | CASSLSGQALMNTEAFF | TGCGCCAGCAGCTTGTCAGGACAGGCGCTCATGAACACTGAAGCTTTCTTT
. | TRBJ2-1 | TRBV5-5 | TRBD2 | CASSFLAAPDNEQFF | TGTGCCAGCAGCTTTCTAGCGGCACCTGACAATGAGCAGTTCTTC
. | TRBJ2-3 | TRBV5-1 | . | CASSSGLLATDTQYF | TGCGCCAGCAGCTCGGGACTCTTGGCCACAGATACGCAGTATTTT
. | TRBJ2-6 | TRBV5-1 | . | CASSLASQGSGANVLTF | TGCGCCAGCAGCTTGGCCTCTCAGGGGTCTGGGGCCAACGTCCTGACTTTC
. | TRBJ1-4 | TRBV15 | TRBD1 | CATSRGPAGGEKLFF | TGTGCCACCAGCAGAGGGCCCGCAGGGGGAGAAAAACTGTTTTTT
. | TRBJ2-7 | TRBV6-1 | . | CASDRTDLYEQYF | TGTGCCAGCGATCGGACAGATCTCTACGAGCAGTACTTC
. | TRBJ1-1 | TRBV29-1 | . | CSVRTRQWVNTEAFF | TGCAGCGTTAGGACGCGCCAGTGGGTGAACACTGAAGCTTTCTTT
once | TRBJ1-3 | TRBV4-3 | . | CASSQVGRVTGNTIYF | TGCGCCAGCAGCCAAGTTGGCAGGGTTACTGGAAACACCATATATTTT
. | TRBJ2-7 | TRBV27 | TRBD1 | CASSNTGVGEQYF | TGTGCCAGCAGTAACACAGGGGTGGGCGAGCAGTACTTC
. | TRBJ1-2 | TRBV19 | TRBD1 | CASSRGTGGYGYTF | TGTGCCAGTAGTAGAGGAACAGGGGGCTATGGCTACACCTTC